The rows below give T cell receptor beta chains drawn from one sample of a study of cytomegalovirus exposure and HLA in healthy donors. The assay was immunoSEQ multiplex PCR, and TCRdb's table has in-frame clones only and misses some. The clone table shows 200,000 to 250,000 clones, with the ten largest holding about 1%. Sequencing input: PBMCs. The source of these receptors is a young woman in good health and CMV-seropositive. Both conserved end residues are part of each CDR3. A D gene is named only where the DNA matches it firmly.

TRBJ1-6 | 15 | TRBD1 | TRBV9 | CASSRDRAANSPLHF | TGTGCCAGCAGCCGGGACAGGGCGGCCAATTCACCCCTCCACTTT
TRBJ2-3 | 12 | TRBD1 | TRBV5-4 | CASSFDRGAQYF | TGTGCCAGCAGTTTCGACAGGGGTGCGCAGTATTTT
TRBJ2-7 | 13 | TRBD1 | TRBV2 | CASRPGQGGEQYF | TGTGCCAGCAGACCCGGACAGGGAGGCGAGCAGTACTTC
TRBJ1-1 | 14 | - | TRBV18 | CASSPEGGNTEAFF | TGTGCCAGCTCACCAGAGGGAGGGAACACTGAAGCTTTCTTT
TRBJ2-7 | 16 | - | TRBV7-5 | CVRSLDGVGQDYEQYF | TGTGTCAGAAGCTTAGATGGTGTCGGACAGGACTACGAGCAGTACTTC
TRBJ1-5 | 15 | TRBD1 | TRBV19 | CASSEDREGNQPQHF | TGTGCCAGTAGCGAGGACAGGGAAGGCAATCAGCCCCAGCATTTT
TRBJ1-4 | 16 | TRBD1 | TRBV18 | CASSRQGPSTNEKLFF | TGTGCCAGCTCGCGACAGGGGCCCTCAACTAATGAAAAACTGTTTTTT
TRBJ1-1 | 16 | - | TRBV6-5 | CASSYSLGGVNTEAFF | TGTGCCAGCAGTTACTCCTTAGGGGGGGTGAACACTGAAGCTTTCTTT
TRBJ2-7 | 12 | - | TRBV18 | CASSRAGYEQYF | TGTGCCAGCTCACGGGCGGGCTACGAGCAGTACTTC
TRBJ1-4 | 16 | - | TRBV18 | CASSPRRDATNEKLFF | TGTGCCAGCTCACCACGGAGGGATGCAACTAATGAAAAACTGTTTTTT
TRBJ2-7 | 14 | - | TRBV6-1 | CASSVPRSSYEQYF | TGTGCCAGCAGTGTCCCTAGGAGCTCCTACGAGCAGTACTTC
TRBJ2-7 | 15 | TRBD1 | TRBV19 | CASSYGTGSTYEQYF | TGTGCCAGTAGCTACGGGACAGGGAGTACCTACGAGCAGTACTTC
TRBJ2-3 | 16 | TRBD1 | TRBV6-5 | CASSYYLQGAADTQYF | TGTGCCAGCAGTTACTATCTACAGGGGGCCGCAGATACGCAGTATTTT
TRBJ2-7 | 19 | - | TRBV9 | CASSVGVQRGSFESYEQYF | TGTGCCAGCAGCGTAGGAGTCCAGAGAGGGAGCTTTGAATCCTACGAGCAGTACTTC
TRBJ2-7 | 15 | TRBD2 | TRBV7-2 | CASSVAGGSSYEQYF | TGTGCCAGCAGCGTGGCGGGGGGTAGCTCCTACGAGCAGTACTTC
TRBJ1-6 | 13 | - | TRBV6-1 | CASKGVLNSPLHF | TGTGCCAGCAAGGGGGTACTTAATTCACCCCTCCACTTT
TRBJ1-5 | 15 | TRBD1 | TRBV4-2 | CASSQGQLSNQPQHF | TGTGCCAGCAGCCAGGGACAGCTTAGCAATCAGCCCCAGCATTTT
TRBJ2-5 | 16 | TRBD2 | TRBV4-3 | CASSQGLAGEWETQYF | TGCGCCAGCAGCCAGGGACTAGCGGGAGAATGGGAGACCCAGTACTTC
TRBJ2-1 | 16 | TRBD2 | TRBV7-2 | CASSLTGGRSYNEQFF | TGTGCCAGCAGCTTAACGGGCGGGAGGTCCTACAATGAGCAGTTCTTC
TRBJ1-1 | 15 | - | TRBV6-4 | CASSTHLGAGTEAFF | TGTGCCAGCAGTACGCATTTGGGGGCAGGGACTGAAGCTTTCTTT
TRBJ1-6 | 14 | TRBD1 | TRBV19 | CASSNQGADSPLHF | TGTGCCAGTAGTAACCAGGGGGCGGATTCACCCCTCCACTTT
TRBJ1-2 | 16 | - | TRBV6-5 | CASSYSTGLANYGYTF | TGTGCCAGCAGTTACTCCACAGGGTTAGCTAACTATGGCTACACCTTC
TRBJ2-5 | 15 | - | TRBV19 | CASSTTSQGKETQYF | TGTGCCAGTAGCACGACCTCACAGGGAAAAGAGACCCAGTACTTC
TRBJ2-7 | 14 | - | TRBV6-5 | CASSSEESSYEQYF | TGTGCCAGCAGTTCAGAGGAAAGCTCCTACGAGCAGTACTTC
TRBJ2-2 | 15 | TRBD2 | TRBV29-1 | CSVEGLAGGRWELFF | TGCAGCGTTGAAGGACTAGCGGGAGGGAGGTGGGAGCTGTTTTTT
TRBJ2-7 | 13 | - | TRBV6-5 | CASASGGLYEQYF | TGTGCCAGTGCTAGTGGAGGCCTCTACGAGCAGTACTTC
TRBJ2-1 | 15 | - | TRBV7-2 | CASSLRGRFDNEQFF | TGTGCCAGCAGCTTACGAGGGCGTTTTGACAATGAGCAGTTCTTC
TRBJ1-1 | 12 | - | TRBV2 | CASRGDYTEAFF | TGTGCCAGCAGAGGGGATTACACTGAAGCTTTCTTT
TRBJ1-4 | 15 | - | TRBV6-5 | CASRVATRFGEKLFF | TGTGCCAGCAGGGTCGCAACACGCTTTGGTGAAAAACTGTTTTTT
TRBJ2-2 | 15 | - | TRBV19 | CASSFTSSDTGELFF | TGTGCCAGTAGTTTTACTAGCTCCGACACCGGGGAGCTGTTTTTT
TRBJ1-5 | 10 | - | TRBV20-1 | CSARTQGQHF | TGCAGTGCTAGGACCCAGGGCCAGCATTTT
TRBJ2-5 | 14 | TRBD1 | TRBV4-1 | CASSKGQRQETQYF | TGCGCCAGCAGCAAGGGACAGCGCCAAGAGACCCAGTACTTC
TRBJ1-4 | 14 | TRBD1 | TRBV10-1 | CASSRDRDSGKLFF | TGCGCCAGCAGCCGCGACAGGGACTCCGGAAAACTGTTTTTT
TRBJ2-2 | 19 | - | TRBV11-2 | CASSYFAPTLGGNTGELFF | TGTGCCAGCAGCTATTTCGCTCCTACGTTGGGGGGGAACACCGGGGAGCTGTTTTTT
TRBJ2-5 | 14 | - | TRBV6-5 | CASGWGGPQETQYF | TGTGCCAGCGGTTGGGGGGGGCCCCAAGAGACCCAGTACTTC
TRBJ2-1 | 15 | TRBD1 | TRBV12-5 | CASGKGQGSVNEQFF | TGTGCTAGTGGTAAGGGACAGGGGTCTGTCAATGAGCAGTTCTTC
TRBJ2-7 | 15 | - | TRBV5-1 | CASSLLQGPRGEQYF | TGCGCCAGCAGCTTGTTGCAGGGGCCTCGCGGGGAGCAGTACTTC
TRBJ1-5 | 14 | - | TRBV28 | CASSYLAEGQPQHF | TGTGCCAGCAGTTACCTAGCGGAGGGGCAGCCCCAGCATTTT
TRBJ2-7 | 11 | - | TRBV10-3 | CAISADYEQYF | TGTGCCATCAGTGCAGACTACGAGCAGTACTTC
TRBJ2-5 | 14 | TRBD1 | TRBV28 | CASSSGQSQETQYF | TGTGCCAGCAGCTCGGGACAGTCCCAAGAGACCCAGTACTTC
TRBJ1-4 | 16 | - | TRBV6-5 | CASSLGPGLTNEKLFF | TGTGCCAGCAGTTTGGGGCCAGGGTTAACTAATGAAAAACTGTTTTTT
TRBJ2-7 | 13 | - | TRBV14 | CASSHLQGHEQYF | TGTGCCAGCAGCCACCTCCAGGGGCACGAGCAGTACTTC
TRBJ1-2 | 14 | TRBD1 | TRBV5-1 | CASQGQSTNYGYTF | TGCGCCAGTCAGGGACAGTCGACTAACTATGGCTACACCTTC
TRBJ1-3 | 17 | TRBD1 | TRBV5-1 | CASSTQPGGSAGNTIYF | TGCGCCAGCAGCACCCAACCAGGGGGATCTGCTGGAAACACCATATATTTT
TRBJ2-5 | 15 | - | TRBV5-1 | CASSQPTGYQETQYF | TGCGCCAGCAGCCAGCCGACAGGATACCAAGAGACCCAGTACTTC
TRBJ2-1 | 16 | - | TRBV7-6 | CASSRPAGRSAGGQFF | TGTGCCAGCAGCCGCCCGGCGGGCAGGAGCGCCGGCGGGCAGTTCTTC
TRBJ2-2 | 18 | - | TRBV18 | CASSQVVPGPANTGELFF | TGTGCCAGCTCACAAGTGGTACCGGGTCCTGCGAACACCGGGGAGCTGTTTTTT
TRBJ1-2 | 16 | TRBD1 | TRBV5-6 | CASSLGGGVQGYGYTF | TGTGCCAGCAGCTTGGGCGGTGGTGTACAGGGGTATGGCTACACCTTC
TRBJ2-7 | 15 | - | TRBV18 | CASSPRGLAEAEQYF | TGTGCCAGCTCACCTAGGGGATTGGCCGAGGCCGAGCAGTACTTC
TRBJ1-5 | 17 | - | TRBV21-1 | CASSPGTEPYSNQPQHF | TGTGCCAGCAGCCCCGGGACAGAGCCGTATAGCAATCAGCCCCAGCATTTT